This T cell receptor beta chain was documented in a study of T cell responses to AZD1222 COVID-19 vaccine. At the level of the study: Timing groups of about 4 and about 12 weeks for second doses were pooled. Study-wide findings and caveats: Clonal diversity may have been underestimated in mostly white British donors. Among those given AZD1222, only five or six were seropositive at baseline. Unmutated regions of variants are reportedly targeted by nearly half of spike-specific TCRs.

V dropped 7 bases and J dropped 5 bases, with 7 bases sitting between them. This CDR3 is 11 amino acids long. As for this clone: Its specificity is not known.

This table comes from immunoSEQ multiplex PCR, and its TCRdb copy is limited to in-frame clones, with some not included. The sample records roughly 140,000 clones, about 90% being singletons. This receptor was taken from an adult in good health. The specimen was peripheral blood, collected on day 0 of AZD1222 vaccination. The chain joins TRBV12-3 or TRBV12-4 to TRBJ2-3; D gene unclear. The CDR3 here is CASNIGDTQYF. CDR3 sequence (DNA): TGTGCCAGCAATATCGGAGATACGCAGTATTTT.